The rows below give T cell receptor beta chains drawn from one sample of a study of beta chain features in type 1 diabetes. The repertoire was sequenced with immunoSEQ multiplex PCR; TCRdb's copy has only in-frame clones and lacks some. The table shows 40,000 to 55,000 clones, with approximately 43% occurring only once. Sequenced: stem cell memory CD4+ T cells from blood. The receptors originated from a man aged 30 to 45 with type 1 diabetes. Both conserved end residues are part of each CDR3. The D gene is left open where the match is weak. Clone size is stated in some rows and not others, as once, few, many or a class when expanded.

TGTGCCAGCAGGAGGGGAGGGGAGGGAGAGACCCAGTACTTC	CASRRGGEGETQYF	once	TRBJ2-5	TRBV6-1	TRBD2
TGTGCCAGCTCACGTTCTAGCGGGATGAACACCGGGGAGCTGTTTTTT	CASSRSSGMNTGELFF	.	TRBJ2-2	TRBV18	TRBD2
TGTGCCAGCAGTGGGGACTGGGGCTACGAGCAGTACTTC	CASSGDWGYEQYF	.	TRBJ2-7	TRBV28	.
TGTGCCAGCAGCCCTTTAGCGGGAGTTCTCTACGAGCAGTACTTC	CASSPLAGVLYEQYF	few	TRBJ2-7	TRBV28	TRBD2
TGTGCCAGCAGCTCCCTAGGCACAGATACGCAGTATTTT	CASSSLGTDTQYF	.	TRBJ2-3	TRBV7-3	.
TGCAGTGCGGCCGACAATCAGCCCCAGCATTTT	CSAADNQPQHF	.	TRBJ1-5	TRBV20-1	.
TGTGCCAGCAGCCCCCCGTTAATGGAGCAGTACTTC	CASSPPLMEQYF	.	TRBJ2-7	TRBV2	.
TGTGCCAGCAGCTTATATCAGGGCGGAGGGGACTATGGCTACACCTTC	CASSLYQGGGDYGYTF	few	TRBJ1-2	TRBV7-9	.
TGTGCCAGCAGCTTGCCGGGATCTACCACAGATACGCAGTATTTT	CASSLPGSTTDTQYF	few	TRBJ2-3	TRBV7-2	.
TGTGCCATCAGACAGGACAGGGAAAGCAATCAGCCCCAGCATTTT	CAIRQDRESNQPQHF	.	TRBJ1-5	TRBV10-3	TRBD1
TGTGCCAGCAGCTACGACAGATTCTCCTACGAGCAGTACTTC	CASSYDRFSYEQYF	.	TRBJ2-7	TRBV7-9	.
TGTGCCAGCAGCTTGGACGGGACAGGGTACAATGAGCAGTTCTTC	CASSLDGTGYNEQFF	.	TRBJ2-1	TRBV5-6	TRBD1
TGTGCCATCAGTGAGTACTCTATCCGGGATGAGCAGTTCTTC	CAISEYSIRDEQFF	.	TRBJ2-1	TRBV10-3	.
TGTGCCAGCAGCTTGAGGGTCGGCGGGAGAGCGGGGGGGCAGTTCTTC	CASSLRVGGRAGGQFF	.	TRBJ2-1	TRBV5-4	TRBD2
TGTGCCAGCAGGACCACTCGCGGGAGGGCCCTTTACGAGCAGTACTTC	CASRTTRGRALYEQYF	.	TRBJ2-7	TRBV28	TRBD2
TGCAGCGCTCGGACACAGAACACCGGGGAGCTGTTTTTT	CSARTQNTGELFF	few	TRBJ2-2	TRBV29-1	.
TGTGCCAGCAGCTTGGGGCGGGACAGCCTTTGGAATGAGCAGTTCTTC	CASSLGRDSLWNEQFF	.	TRBJ2-1	TRBV5-5	.
TGTGCCAGCAGCTTAGACAGAGTCCCCACCGGGGAGCTGTTTTTT	CASSLDRVPTGELFF	few	TRBJ2-2	TRBV11-1	.
TGCGCCAGCAGCCAAGAAGGCAGGGGAGGGGAGACCCAGTACTTC	CASSQEGRGGETQYF	few	TRBJ2-5	TRBV4-3	.
TGTGCCAGCAGCCAAGCGGGAGTCCTGGGGCAAAGGCTGTTTTTT	CASSQAGVLGQRLFF	.	TRBJ2-2	TRBV14	.
TGTGCCAGCAGCTCGGACAGGGTTCATGAAAAACTGTTTTTT	CASSSDRVHEKLFF	few	TRBJ1-4	TRBV28	TRBD1
TGCAGCGTGATACGGACTAGCGGGAGGACGGATACGCAGTATTTT	CSVIRTSGRTDTQYF	few	TRBJ2-3	TRBV29-1	TRBD2
TGTGCCAGCAGCACGTCAGGGGGCCTAGCGGGAGCAAGTGAGACCCAGTACTTC	CASSTSGGLAGASETQYF	.	TRBJ2-5	TRBV9	TRBD2
TGTGCCAGCAGTTCCTATAATCAGCCCCAGCATTTT	CASSSYNQPQHF	.	TRBJ1-5	TRBV28	.